These 21 T cell receptor beta chains came from one sample sequenced in a study of CD8+CD57+ T cells in acquired aplastic anemia. According to the study, genomic DNA was the template for TCR beta VDJ and CDR3 profiling. Via MiXCR, TCRdb re-called the reads, giving one row per CDR3 protein. There are 400,000 to 500,000 distinct CDR3 sequences in the sample; approximately 70% occur only once, and under 4.5% lies in the top ten. The sequenced material came from sorted CD4+, CD8+, or CD8+CD57+ T cells (not recorded which) from PBMCs. These receptor sequences come from a human donor in good health, serving as a control.

The chain has TRBV11-2 and TRBJ2-7; D is possibly TRBD2 (5 bases). Trimming cost V 5 bases and J 3 bases, with 20 bases left between them. There are 16 residues in the CDR3. Germline assignment: CDR1 SGHAT and CDR2 FQNNGV. Here the CDR3 reads CASSANTDTRDYEQYF. CDR3 coding DNA: TGTGCCAGCAGCGCGAACACAGATACCCGGGACTACGAGCAGTACTTC. Based on the CDR3 plus reference TRBV11-2 and TRBJ2-7, the full variable domain is EAGVAQSPRYKIIEKRQSVAFWCNPISGHATLYWYQQILGQGPKLLIQFQNNGVVDDSQLPKDRFSAERLKGVDSTLKIQPAKLEDSAVYLCASSANTDTRDYEQYFGPGTRLTVT.

This CDR3 reads CASNITGIGNSPLHF. The CDR3 coding sequence is TGTGCCAGTAACATTACGGGAATCGGGAATTCACCCCTCCACTTT. The chain recombines TRBV11-3 with TRBJ1-6; D gene unclear. The CDR3 has 15 residues. The germline V and J ends were trimmed by 9 bases and 7 bases, with 19 bases remaining between them. The germline V gene has CDR1 SGHNT and CDR2 YENEEA.

Concerning this clonotype itself: The final CDR3 position lacks the conserved phenylalanine or tryptophan, pointing to a likely read error. The DNA is omitted, as the CDR3 cannot be located on it reliably, and the CDR3 follows TCRdb's listing. This chain connects TRBV7-6 to TRBJ1-1. From its first to its last residue, the CDR3 has 13 amino acids. Per germline, CDR1 SGHVS and CDR2 FNYEAQ. CDR3 in amino acids: CASSLGGLVETLY.

V and J are TRBV6-5 and TRBJ2-7; D ambiguous. CDR3 length: 14 residues. Germline CDR1 reads MNHEY; CDR2 reads SVGAGI. V lost 4 bases, J lost 2 bases, and 12 bases lay in between. The chain's CDR3 is CASSSSIETYEQYF. The CDR3 coding sequence is TGTGCCAGCAGTTCCTCGATTGAGACCTACGAGCAGTACTTC.

This chain joins TRBV7-2 and TRBJ2-7; D gene uncertain. The V end lost 5 bases, the J end lost 3 bases, and 14 bases lay between the germline ends. CDR3 length: 14 residues. In germline, CDR1 is SGHTA, CDR2 FQGNSA. CDR3 protein: CASSESPGVYEQYF. The CDR3 DNA follows: TGTGCCAGCAGCGAGTCACCAGGTGTCTACGAGCAGTACTTC.

This clonotype was counted many times. The chain is built from TRBV10-2 and TRBJ1-5; D gene uncertain. V gave up 3 bases and J gave up 4 bases, with 10 bases separating them. The CDR3 totals 14 residues. The germline gives CDR1 WSHSY, CDR2 SAAADI. In nucleotides, the CDR3 is TGCGCCAGCAGTGAATCGGAAAGGAATCAGCCCCAGCATTTT. This gives the protein CASSESERNQPQHF.

This clonotype was seen at least ten times. The chain joins TRBV9 to TRBJ2-1; 12 bases align to TRBD1. With 4 bases clipped from V and 7 bases from J, the junction kept 9 bases outside the gene matches. The CDR3 has 16 residues. In germline, CDR1 is SGDLS, CDR2 YYNGEE. CDR3: CASSPGQGALLNEQFF. The CDR3, as DNA: TGTGCCAGCAGCCCGGGACAGGGGGCTCTTTTAAATGAGCAGTTCTTC. Full variable domain (outside the CDR3, taken from reference TRBV9 and TRBJ2-1): DSGVTQTPKHLITATGQRVTLRCSPRSGDLSVYWYQQSLDQGLQFLIQYYNGEERAKGNILERFSAQQFPDLHSELNLSSLELGDSALYFCASSPGQGALLNEQFFGPGTRLTVL.

V gene TRBV5-1 combines with J gene TRBJ1-6; D may be TRBD1 (6 bases). CDR3 length: 15 residues. From germline, CDR1 is SGHRS and CDR2 YFSETQ. V shed 4 bases and J shed 9 bases, with 17 bases lying between them. The CDR3, as DNA: TGCGCCAGCAGCGGGGGGCACAGGGTAGGTTCACCCCTCCACTTT. Translated, it gives CASSGGHRVGSPLHF.

The sample holds a few counts of this clonotype. The chain carries TRBV6-2 or TRBV6-3 and TRBJ1-5, with D unresolved. Germline V CDR1 and CDR2: MNHEY, SVGEGT. Trimming removed 2 bases at V and 3 bases at J, with 14 bases between. CDR3 length: 16 residues. The CDR3 coding sequence is TGTGCCAGCAGTTACCCGGTGACAAGAAACAATCAGCCCCAGCATTTT. Translating it yields CASSYPVTRNNQPQHF.

The V and J genes are TRBV2 and TRBJ2-1; possible D gene TRBD1, 5 bases. V dropped 2 bases and J dropped 3 bases, with 11 bases sitting between them. Germline V gene data show CDR1 as SNHLY and CDR2 as FYNNEI. The CDR3 covers 15 residues. The CDR3 DNA is TGTGCCAGCAGTGAAAGCAGGGTCCTCTACAATGAGCAGTTCTTC. Translated, it gives CASSESRVLYNEQFF.

V is TRBV12-3 or TRBV12-4 and J is TRBJ1-1, with unresolved D. Trimming took 6 bases from V and 4 from J, leaving 33 bases between them. The CDR3 is 20 amino acids. CDR3 sequence (DNA): TGTGCCAGCAGCACAGATCTCTTATCGGATTATCTAATTTTTGGCACTGAAGCTTTCTTT. It codes for CASSTDLLSDYLIFGTEAFF.

V is TRBV6-1 and J is TRBJ2-7; 8 nucleotides match TRBD1. The V gene end was trimmed by 8 bases and the J gene end by 2 bases; junction bases not matched to a gene: 11. The germline gives CDR1 MNHNS, CDR2 SASEGT. The CDR3 runs to 15 residues. Here the CDR3 DNA reads TGTGCCAGCGCAGGAGAGGGACAGGTTGCCTACGAGCAGTACTTC. As protein: CASAGEGQVAYEQYF.

This rearrangement joins TRBV5-1 to TRBJ1-1; D is unresolved. Trimming shortened V by 4 bases and J by 1 base, and 8 bases separated the two germline ends. Germline V lookup: CDR1 SGHRS, CDR2 YFSETQ. CDR3 length equals 13 residues. The CDR3 sequence is CASSQEGNTEAFF. The DNA of the CDR3 is TGCGCCAGCAGCCAAGAGGGGAACACTGAAGCTTTCTTT.

With respect to this clonotype: Germline is not matched at one junction end, which may reflect a read error. The V call is TRBV7-2, the J call TRBJ2-1; a possible D gene is TRBD2 (6 bases). Germline loops: CDR1 SGHTA, CDR2 FQGNSA. The CDR3 is made up of 15 amino acids. The CDR3 sequence is CASSSGTVSYNQQFF. The CDR3 region has the DNA TGCGCCAGCAGCTCGGGGACTGTGTCCTACAACCAGCAGTTCTTC. Together with reference TRBV7-2 and TRBJ2-1, the CDR3 gives the full variable domain: GAGVSQSPSNKVTEKGKDVELRCDPISGHTALYWYRQSLGQGLEFLIYFQGNSAPDKSGLPSDRFSAERTGGSVSTLTIQRTQQEDSAVYLCASSSGTVSYNQQFFGPGTRLTVL.

This chain joins TRBV5-1 and TRBJ2-2; D is possibly TRBD2 (5 bases). From germline, CDR1 is SGHRS and CDR2 YFSETQ. The CDR3 loop spans 15 amino acids. V dropped 7 bases and J dropped 4 bases, with 17 bases sitting between them. The CDR3 reads CASAAGNTGTGELFF. In DNA form, the CDR3 reads TGCGCCAGCGCCGCCGGGAACACGGGCACCGGGGAGCTGTTTTTT.

V is TRBV5-1 and J is TRBJ2-5; 9 bases are a match to TRBD1. The CDR3 sequence is 15 residues long. Trimming at V came to 3 bases and at J to 0 bases, leaving 3 bases not matched to a gene. From germline, CDR1 is SGHRS and CDR2 YFSETQ. CDR3 nucleotide sequence: TGCGCCAGCAGCTACGGACAGGGGAACCAAGAGACCCAGTACTTC. Residues: CASSYGQGNQETQYF.

With regard to this clonotype: Likely a read error: the CDR3 ends without its conserved phenylalanine or tryptophan. The rearrangement links TRBV2 to TRBJ2-3; no clear D gene. The germline V gene encodes CDR1 SNHLY and CDR2 FYNNEI. The CDR3 extends over 14 amino acids. The V gene lost 6 bases and the J gene lost 2 bases, with 12 bases spanning the gap. CDR3 in DNA: TGTGCCAGCAGCCCGGATTCAACCACAGATACGCAGTATATC. Its translation is CASSPDSTTDTQYI.

This clonotype has a handful of counts. J is TRBJ2-1 and V is TRBV30, with a tentative D call TRBD2 (6 bases). The ends were cut back, 0 bases at V and 6 bases at J, with 21 bases in the middle. Germline CDR1 GTSNPN, CDR2 SVGIG (reference sequence). This CDR3 is built from 17 residues. CDR3 DNA sequence: TGTGCCTGGAGTGTAGGGATAGCGGCGGTTCGGGCCAATGAGCAGTTCTTC. It yields the protein CAWSVGIAAVRANEQFF.

With regard to this clonotype: One base away lies a much larger clone, so this may be a sequencing read error. This chain links TRBV7-2 with TRBJ2-3; TRBD2 agrees at 7 bases. V shed 3 bases, J shed 0 bases, and the junction held 6 bases outside the gene matches. There are 16 residues in the CDR3. CDR1 and CDR2 from the germline V gene are SGHTA and FQGNSA. The CDR3 spells CASSFGGGRSTDTQYF. The CDR3 DNA follows: TGTGCCAGCAGCTTTGGGGGGGGGAGGAGCACAGATACGCAGTATTTT.

This clonotype was detected ten times or more. The V gene is TRBV27, the J gene TRBJ2-7; 12 nucleotides match TRBD1. Unmatched junction bases numbered 7, after V lost 1 base and J lost 6 bases. This CDR3 is built from 16 residues. Germline CDR1 reads MNHEY; CDR2 reads SMNVEV (reference sequence). CDR3 protein: CASSLFDGTGGAEQYF. Written as DNA, the CDR3 is TGTGCCAGCAGTTTATTTGATGGGACAGGGGGCGCCGAGCAGTACTTC.

Turning to this clonotype: The junction does not match germline at one end; this may be a read error. CDR3 nucleotide sequence: TGTGCCAGCAGCAAGCCGGTGGGCCAACACTACGGCTACACCTTC. Translation gives CASSKPVGQHYGYTF. The chain recombines TRBV7-7 with TRBJ1-2; unclear D gene. CDR1 is SSHAT and CDR2 is FNYEAQ in the germline V gene (reference sequence). This CDR3 is built from 15 residues.